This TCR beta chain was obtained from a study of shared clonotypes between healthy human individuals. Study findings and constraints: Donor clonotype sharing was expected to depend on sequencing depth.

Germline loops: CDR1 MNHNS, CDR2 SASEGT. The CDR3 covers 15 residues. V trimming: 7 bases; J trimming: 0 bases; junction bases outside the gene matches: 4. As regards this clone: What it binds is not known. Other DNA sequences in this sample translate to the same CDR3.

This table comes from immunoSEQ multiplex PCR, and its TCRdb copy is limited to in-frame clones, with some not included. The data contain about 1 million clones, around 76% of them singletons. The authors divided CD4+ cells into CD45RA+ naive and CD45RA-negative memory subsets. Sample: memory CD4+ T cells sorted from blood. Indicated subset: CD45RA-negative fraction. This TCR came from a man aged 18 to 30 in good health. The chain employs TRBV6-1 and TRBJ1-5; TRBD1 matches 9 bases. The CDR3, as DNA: TGTGCCAGCAACCCACAGGGGGCTAGCAATCAGCCCCAGCATTTT. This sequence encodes CASNPQGASNQPQHF.